The 31 T cell receptor beta chains given below trace back to one sample, sequenced in a study of T cells in Graves' hyperthyroidism and ophthalmopathy. The CDR3 regions of TCR beta were amplified from RNA transcripts. In the first-round RT-PCR of the TCR CDR3, the HTBI primer set was used. TCRdb re-analysed the multiplex PCR reads in MiXCR, keeping a single row per CDR3 protein. In the table there are 500,000 or so distinct CDR3 sequences, approximately 17% of which are singletons. The sample taken for sequencing was blood. Receptor source: a woman younger than 30 with Graves' ophthalmopathy.

This clonotype was counted ten times or more. V and J are TRBV5-6 and TRBJ1-1; 9 nucleotides match TRBD1. J was trimmed by 0 bases and V by 0 bases; bases with no gene match: 6. Germline V gives CDR1 SGHDT, CDR2 YYEEEE. The CDR3 contains 17 residues. The CDR3 region is CASSLDLTGGLNTEAFF. For the CDR3, the DNA is TGTGCCAGCAGCTTGGATCTGACAGGGGGATTGAACACTGAAGCTTTCTTT.

Many counts were recorded for this clonotype. V and J are TRBV3-1 and TRBJ2-3; D not certain. This CDR3 is 14 amino acids long. Germline values: CDR1 LGHDT, CDR2 YNNKEL (reference sequence). Trimming took 4 bases from V and 2 from J, leaving 10 bases between them. In nucleotides, the CDR3 is TGTGCCAGCAGCCCTTGGCAGTTCACAGATACGCAGTATTTT. Its protein is CASSPWQFTDTQYF.

This rearrangement joins TRBV5-6 to TRBJ1-6, with D possibly being TRBD1 (5 bases). Between the trimmed V and J ends, which lost 0 bases and 4 bases, there was a span of 11 bases. Germline V gene data show CDR1 as SGHDT and CDR2 as YYEEEE. The CDR3 extends over 16 amino acids. The CDR3 protein is CASSLAWQGYNSPLHF. CDR3 nucleotides: TGTGCCAGCAGCTTGGCCTGGCAGGGATATAATTCACCCCTCCACTTT.

This clonotype was detected many times. The chain is built from TRBV6-1 and TRBJ2-3; TRBD2 matches at 7 bases. V shed 6 bases, J shed 6 bases, and the junction held 6 bases outside the gene matches. Germline loops: CDR1 MNHNS, CDR2 SASEGT. The CDR3 has 13 amino acids. The chain's CDR3 is CASRSGVSDTQYF. CDR3 DNA sequence: TGTGCCAGCAGAAGCGGGGTTTCGGATACGCAGTATTTT.

The chain combines TRBV15 with TRBJ2-1, with unresolved D. The CDR3 covers 12 residues. V lost 8 bases to trimming and J lost 4 bases, with 9 bases between them. CDR1 is LNHNV and CDR2 is YYDKDF in the germline V gene (reference sequence). The CDR3 region has the DNA TGTGCCACCTCAACGGGTTACAATGAGCAGTTCTTC. Protein product: CATSTGYNEQFF. Full variable domain (remainder filled in from reference TRBV15 and TRBJ2-1): DAMVIQNPRYQVTQFGKPVTLSCSQTLNHNVMYWYQQKSSQAPKLLFHYYDKDFNNEADTPDNFQSRRPNTSFCFLDIRSPGLGDTAMYLCATSTGYNEQFFGPGTRLTVL.

This clonotype has at least ten counts. The chain employs TRBV5-6 and TRBJ2-3, with a possible D match to TRBD2 (6 bases). The germline V gene has CDR1 SGHDT and CDR2 YYEEEE. Trimming removed 4 bases at V and 1 base at J, with 16 bases between. CDR3 size: 16 residues. The CDR3 coding sequence is TGTGCCAGCAGCCTGGAGGGTTTGACCGGCACAGATACGCAGTATTTT. Translated: CASSLEGLTGTDTQYF.

A note on this clonotype: Being one base from a much bigger clone, this may be a read error. CDR3 nucleotide sequence: TGTGCCAGCAGTGCCGGGATTAGCGGATACGAGCAGTACTTC. This encodes CASSAGISGYEQYF. This sequence joins TRBV12-3 or TRBV12-4 and TRBJ2-7; maybe TRBD2 (6 bases). V was trimmed by 5 bases and J by 4 bases, leaving 15 bases between them. There are 14 residues in the CDR3.

This clonotype showed up just a few times. The V call is TRBV29-1, the J call TRBJ2-4, with 12 bases identical to TRBD2. The V and J ends lost 1 base and 6 bases, in that order; junction bases with no gene match: 4. The germline V gene has CDR1 SQVTM and CDR2 ANQGSEA. The CDR3 totals 15 residues. CDR3 residues: CSVEAMTSGRNIQYF. Here the CDR3 DNA reads TGCAGCGTTGAAGCTATGACTAGCGGGAGAAACATTCAGTACTTC.

The CDR3 sequence is CASSLSVGSNLPEAFF. DNA of the CDR3: TGTGCCAGCAGTTTATCGGTCGGCAGCAACCTTCCTGAAGCTTTCTTT. The gene calls are TRBV27 and TRBJ1-1; no definite D call. V was pared by 0 bases and J by 6 bases, with 17 bases between. Germline CDR1 and CDR2: MNHEY and SMNVEV (reference sequence). The CDR3 spans 16 residues.

This clonotype was observed a handful of times. A clone one base away is much larger, so this may be a read error. This chain joins TRBV28 and TRBJ2-6; D remains ambiguous. CDR3 length equals 19 residues. Trimming took 2 bases from V and 2 from J, leaving 19 bases between them. Germline assignment: CDR1 MDHEN and CDR2 SYDVKM. The chain's CDR3 is CASSLVGSESGPGANVLTF. The CDR3 DNA is TGTGCCAGCAGTTTAGTGGGAAGCGAGAGTGGACCTGGGGCCAACGTCCTGACTTTC.

This clonotype was recorded many times. The chain is built from TRBV2 and TRBJ1-2, with D possibly being TRBD1 (5 bases). This CDR3 comprises 16 residues. The V gene lost 1 base and the J gene lost 7 bases, with 19 bases spanning the gap. Germline CDR1 SNHLY, CDR2 FYNNEI. CDR3 loop: CASSEGGGARPGGYTF. CDR3 sequence (DNA): TGTGCCAGCAGTGAAGGTGGAGGGGCACGTCCGGGTGGCTACACCTTC. Full variable domain (missing parts from reference TRBV2 and TRBJ1-2): EPEVTQTPSHQVTQMGQEVILRCVPISNHLYFYWYRQILGQKVEFLVSFYNNEISEKSEIFDDQFSVERPDGSNFTLKIRSTKLEDSAMYFCASSEGGGARPGGYTFGSGTRLTVV.

The chain carries TRBV30 and TRBJ2-1; weak D call: TRBD1 (6 bases). CDR1 GTSNPN and CDR2 SVGIG come from the germline V gene (reference sequence). Trimming shortened V by 2 bases and J by 2 bases, and 7 bases separated the two germline ends. This CDR3 has 13 residues. As DNA, the CDR3 is TGTGCCTGGAGTACAGGGACCTACAATGAGCAGTTCTTC. This translates into CAWSTGTYNEQFF. The variable domain in full, completed from reference TRBV30 and TRBJ2-1, reads SQTIHQWPATLVQPVGSPLSLECTVEGTSNPNLYWYRQAAGRGLQLLFYSVGIGQISSEVPQNLSASRPQDRQFILSSKKLLLSDSGFYLCAWSTGTYNEQFFGPGTRLTVL.

V is TRBV9 and J is TRBJ1-6, with D perhaps matching TRBD1 (5 bases). Germline V lookup: CDR1 SGDLS, CDR2 YYNGEE. Trimming left V 0 bases short and J 10 bases short, with 11 bases between. This CDR3 has 14 residues. CDR3 DNA sequence: TGTGCCAGCAGCGTAGGGGGGGTGGAGTCACCCCTCCACTTT. Translated, it gives CASSVGGVESPLHF.

This clonotype was counted at least ten times. The V call is TRBV5-1, the J call TRBJ1-2; D is ambiguous. Trimming took 2 bases from V and 0 from J, leaving 11 bases between them. The CDR3 consists of 15 residues. Looked up from germline, CDR1 is SGHRS and CDR2 is YFSETQ. CDR3 bases: TGCGCCAGCAGCTTTGGCAGTCCATCTAACTATGGCTACACCTTC. It encodes CASSFGSPSNYGYTF.

The V gene is TRBV20-1, the J gene TRBJ2-2; the D gene is possibly TRBD1 (5 bases). The V gene's germline CDR1 is DFQATT and CDR2 SNEGSKA (reference sequence). Deletions cut 6 bases from V and 6 bases from J, with 11 bases between. The CDR3 contains 12 residues. This CDR3 reads CSAEQEPGELFF. In DNA form, the CDR3 reads TGCAGTGCCGAACAGGAGCCCGGGGAGCTGTTTTTT.

This clonotype occurred many times. This chain connects TRBV28 to TRBJ1-5; D remains ambiguous. The CDR3 spans 14 residues. Germline assignment: CDR1 MDHEN and CDR2 SYDVKM. The V end lost 6 bases, the J end lost 3 bases, and 12 bases lay between the germline ends. The CDR3 spells CASSVRQYNQPQHF. CDR3 DNA: TGTGCCAGCAGCGTTCGGCAGTACAATCAGCCCCAGCATTTT.

This clonotype was detected ten times or more. The chain joins TRBV6-1 to TRBJ2-3, with D uncertain. The CDR3 extends over 14 amino acids. Trimming took 5 bases from V and 2 from J, leaving 11 bases between them. Per the germline V gene, CDR1 is MNHNS and CDR2 is SASEGT. CDR3 region: CASSNTYTTDTQYF. In nucleotides, the CDR3 is TGTGCCAGCAGTAACACCTATACCACAGATACGCAGTATTTT.

The genes are TRBV19 and TRBJ2-7; 7 nucleotides match TRBD2. Germline assignment: CDR1 LNHDA and CDR2 SQIVND (reference sequence). This CDR3 region has 16 residues. V shed 4 bases and J 0 bases; nucleotides not matched to a gene: 9. CDR3 nucleotide sequence: TGTGCCAGTAGTACCTCGGGGGGAGCGGGCTCCTACGAGCAGTACTTC. Amino acids: CASSTSGGAGSYEQYF.

This clonotype was recorded many times. The chain employs TRBV30 and TRBJ2-7, with 7 bases lining up with TRBD1. J gave up 3 bases and V 2 bases, and 1 base lay outside the gene matches. This CDR3 contains 12 residues. Germline V gene data show CDR1 as GTSNPN and CDR2 as SVGIG (reference sequence). The CDR3 sequence: CAWSQGVYEQYF. The CDR3 DNA reads as TGTGCCTGGAGTCAGGGGGTCTACGAGCAGTACTTC. Together with reference TRBV30 and TRBJ2-7, the CDR3 gives the full variable domain: SQTIHQWPATLVQPVGSPLSLECTVEGTSNPNLYWYRQAAGRGLQLLFYSVGIGQISSEVPQNLSASRPQDRQFILSSKKLLLSDSGFYLCAWSQGVYEQYFGPGTRLTVT.

The chain uses TRBV28 and TRBJ1-4; D is perhaps TRBD1 (5 bases). This CDR3 has 18 residues. The V and J ends lost 6 bases and 4 bases respectively, with 24 bases between them. The germline V gene encodes CDR1 MDHEN and CDR2 SYDVKM. This chain's CDR3 is CASRLPGGGSGLNEKLFF. For the CDR3, the DNA is TGTGCCAGCAGGTTACCGGGCGGGGGGTCGGGCCTTAATGAAAAACTGTTTTTT.

The chain combines TRBV28 with TRBJ2-3, with 8 bases that match TRBD1. Germline values: CDR1 MDHEN, CDR2 SYDVKM. CDR3 length: 16 residues. The ends lost 5 bases at V and 1 base at J; junction bases unmatched: 8. The DNA of the CDR3 is TGTGCCAGCAGTGCTTTTACGGGACAGGGCACAGATACGCAGTATTTT. It encodes CASSAFTGQGTDTQYF.

The CDR3 region is CATSDPKAGVSYNEQFF. The CDR3 DNA is TGTGCCACCAGTGACCCTAAGGCCGGGGTCTCCTACAATGAGCAGTTCTTC. This chain connects TRBV24-1 to TRBJ2-1; D may be TRBD2 (5 bases). V gave up 4 bases and J gave up 0 bases, with 15 bases separating them. Per germline, CDR1 KGHDR and CDR2 SFDVKD. There are 17 residues in the CDR3.

This clonotype was observed at least ten times. The V and J genes are TRBV20-1 and TRBJ2-5; possibly TRBD2 for D (5 bases). There are 15 residues in the CDR3. Trimming pared 3 bases from V and 5 bases from J, leaving 19 bases between. Germline CDR1 reads DFQATT; CDR2 reads SNEGSKA (reference sequence). The chain's CDR3 is CSARIGLPSGETQYF. The CDR3 nucleotides read TGCAGTGCTAGGATCGGGCTCCCTTCGGGGGAGACCCAGTACTTC.

This clonotype appeared many times. The gene calls are TRBV28 and TRBJ1-4; perhaps TRBD1 as D (6 bases). The germline V and J ends were trimmed by 1 base and 11 bases, with 17 bases remaining between them. The germline V gene has CDR1 MDHEN and CDR2 SYDVKM. CDR3 size: 15 residues. As DNA, the CDR3 is TGTGCCAGCAGTTTATTGGCCCCAGGGGTTCGGAAACTGTTTTTT. It translates to CASSLLAPGVRKLFF.

This clonotype was seen ten or more times. V is TRBV12-3 or TRBV12-4 and J is TRBJ2-7; D unclear. The V and J ends lost 5 bases and 3 bases respectively, with 14 bases between them. CDR3 length equals 14 residues. CDR3 in DNA: TGTGCCAGCAGTCCCCGGGCAGGAGTCTACGAGCAGTACTTC. Residues: CASSPRAGVYEQYF.

This clonotype has at least ten counts. The rearrangement uses TRBV20-1 and TRBJ2-5; 10 nucleotides agree with TRBD2. Trimming took 1 base from V and 4 from J; bases not matched to a gene: 9. Germline V gives CDR1 DFQATT, CDR2 SNEGSKA (reference sequence). The CDR3 length is 16 residues. CDR3 nucleotides: TGCAGTGCTAGAGGGGGTAGCGGGGGGTTCGGAGAGACCCAGTACTTC. Its protein product is CSARGGSGGFGETQYF.

A word on this clonotype: Just one base apart from a much larger clone, this may be a read error. The gene calls are TRBV6-4 and TRBJ1-2; 8 bases are a match to TRBD1. This CDR3 region has 15 residues. Trimming removed 4 bases from V and 4 bases from J; junction bases left unmatched: 8. Germline V gives CDR1 MRHNA, CDR2 SNTAGT. CDR3 sequence reads: CASSGAGGEGYGYTF. The CDR3 DNA reads as TGTGCCAGCAGTGGGGCAGGGGGCGAAGGCTATGGCTACACCTTC.

This clonotype was recorded many times. The chain recombines TRBV10-3 with TRBJ2-5; D not resolved. The germline CDR1 and CDR2 sequences are ENHRY and SYGVKD. This CDR3 is built from 13 residues. Trimming pared 2 bases from V and 4 bases from J, leaving 8 bases between. CDR3 nucleotides: TGTGCCATCAGTGAGCTCGGGCGAGAGACCCAGTACTTC. This sequence encodes CAISELGRETQYF.

The chain recombines TRBV19 with TRBJ2-2, with a possible D match to TRBD2 (6 bases). Germline loops: CDR1 LNHDA, CDR2 SQIVND (reference sequence). The CDR3 covers 18 residues. Trimming took off 3 bases at V and 4 bases at J, with 21 bases between the two ends. Written as DNA, the CDR3 is TGTGCCAGTAGTATCCTGGTCTCGCGGGGTCGAGGCACCGGGGAGCTGTTTTTT. Encoded protein: CASSILVSRGRGTGELFF.

This chain connects TRBV6-1 to TRBJ2-3, with D perhaps matching TRBD1 (6 bases). The V gene's germline CDR1 is MNHNS and CDR2 SASEGT. The CDR3 is 15 amino acids. Trimming took off 3 bases at V and 6 bases at J, with 16 bases between the two ends. The CDR3 spells CASSDPSDRLDTQYF. DNA of the CDR3: TGTGCCAGCAGTGACCCCTCTGACAGGCTGGATACGCAGTATTTT.

This clonotype was found many times. As DNA, the CDR3 is TGTGCCAGCCAATCCATGGACAGGGATGGCGAAAAACTGTTTTTT. Protein product: CASQSMDRDGEKLFF. The chain recombines TRBV7-6 with TRBJ1-4; 8 nucleotides align to TRBD1. The J segment lost 8 bases and the V segment lost 8 bases, leaving 13 bases of the junction unmatched. The CDR3 length is 15 residues. Germline V gene lookup returns CDR1 SGHVS and CDR2 FNYEAQ.